This T cell receptor (beta chain) was documented in a study of cytomegalovirus exposure and HLA in healthy donors listed by TCRdb under 2017. Regarding the research as a whole: In an earlier analysis of several hundred of the donors, 250 to 300 Gb of sequence data and some 120 million unique TCR beta sequences from about 179 million T cells were reported. An early release that covered about 600 HLA-typed donors contained 300 to 350 gigabases of sequencing data and 70 million to 100 million unique TCR sequences. Of the roughly 400 genotyped donors, over 80% were placed in the genetic ancestry cluster associated with self-reported Caucasian donors. The study aimed to test whether signatures of past pathogen exposure could be identified by cataloging public T cell receptors. The study used immunosequencing to profile the T cell repertoires of some 600 subjects and linked those repertoires to cytomegalovirus serostatus. Along with the roughly 670-subject first cohort, a separate validation cohort of roughly 110 different subjects was used. The study combined high-throughput TCR immunosequencing, statistical association of individual TCRs with disease status, and machine learning to predict cytomegalovirus infection status. A later analysis re-examined previously published TCR beta repertoires from around 670 donors and added high-resolution HLA genotyping to investigate patterns of TCR occurrence. Rather than drawing on any new phenotypic data, the later analysis identified candidate immune exposures from TCR beta sequences and the way those sequences occurred across donors. To decide whether each TCR beta V gene segment behaved as functional or pseudogenic, an earlier analysis of several hundred of the donors relied on high-throughput TCR beta sequencing. Donor age, sex, ethnicity and CMV serostatus were compiled alongside the repertoire data. A later genetic analysis used genome-wide SNP genotypes for about three fifths of the 666 donors, treating that subset as a discovery cohort. Every repertoire in the discovery cohort had been generated on one and the same sequencing platform. HLA typing covered class I and class II loci at four-digit resolution. The number of typed donors differed by locus: about 629-630 for A, B, C, DRB1 and DQB1; 500 to 550 for DQA1; some 590 for DPA1; and 450 to 480 for DPB1. A handful of DR-DQ haplotypes were treated as single units for association and clustering because of strong linkage in the cohort. On average, approximately 250,000 unique TCR beta nucleotide sequences were sequenced per donor among 350 to 400 genotyped donors of the cohort, with around 19% of those sequences being non-productive.

Library preparation was by the immunoSEQ multiplex PCR assay. For the multiplex PCR, a mixture combining 60 forward primers for TCR Vbeta segments and 13 reverse primers for TCR Jbeta segments was used. Amplification of the CDR3 region of rearranged TCR beta genes was performed with a multiplex PCR assay on genomic DNA. On the Illumina HiSeq System, the amplified TCR beta libraries were sequenced as 87-base-pair reads. The published analysis was carried out like this. Across the 500 to 750 repertoires, a later analysis counted 80 million or so unique TCR beta chains, 9.5 million to 12 million of which were shared by at least two donors. Raw reads were error-corrected and collapsed into unique sequences by a nearest-neighbor algorithm in which closely related sequences were merged to remove PCR and sequencing errors. CDR3 sequences were aligned to IMGT reference sequences to assign V, D and J gene segments. For a sequence to be retained, a match of at least six nucleotides was required to both a V gene segment and a J gene segment. Rearrangements were called productive when the CDR3 lacked stop codons and stayed in frame with V and J; all others were non-productive. Following IMGT convention, CDR3 was defined as the stretch from the second conserved V-encoded cysteine up to the conserved J-encoded phenylalanine. In an earlier analysis of around 640 of the donors, sequences lacking an unambiguous match to a single V gene segment were excluded. In an earlier analysis of almost 600 of the donors, a V segment was called functional when productive rearrangements were above 56.7%, and segregating when the standard deviation between donors exceeded 5%. A statistical classification framework was built for diagnosing cytomegalovirus status from the catalog of TCR beta chain sequences. In a later analysis, TCR nucleotide sequences were compared against IMGT/GENE-DB human TR gene sequences so that V and J genes could be assigned. Using the TCRdist pipeline, a later analysis assigned CDR3 sequences along with most-parsimonious VDJ recombination scenarios. A later analysis defined each TCR beta chain by its CDR3 amino acid sequence plus V-gene family, and excluded reads lacking a unique V-gene family. To address suspected cross-contamination and a sequencing artifact, a later analysis removed around 590 highly shared, low-generation-probability nucleotide sequences. For each public chain, a later analysis derived a clonal expansion index from normalized ranks of inferred template counts within each repertoire. In a later analysis, generation probabilities were computed with a VDJ recombination model fitted to out-of-frame rearrangements, and the resulting probabilities were checked against IGoR. Hypergeometric tests were used in a later analysis to score TCR-TCR, TCR-HLA and TCR-CMV co-occurrence, with a repertoire-size bias correction applied to the TCR pairs. A later analysis estimated false discovery rates by permuting HLA or CMV assignments 20 times. In a later analysis, co-occurring TCRs were grouped using DBSCAN, and TCRdist sequence similarity was added for clustering within HLA-allele-positive subsets. Repertoires with fewer than 30,000 or more than 120,000 public chains, plus five repertoires with anomalous nucleotide sharing, were excluded from co-occurrence clustering. This immuneACCESS table, as held by TCRdb, lists in-frame sequences with V and J called but not all clones. Of the missing ones, under half trace to an unresolved V gene in checked studies; the others have no known cause. V and J calls and clone size are those listed in that table; D and trimming were worked out from the DNA. The sample includes approximately 220,000 clones, with 60% to 80% observed a single time. Approximately 1.9% of the sample belongs to the ten largest clones.

The cohort comprised around 690 healthy bone marrow donors. At the time of sampling, every cohort member was nominally healthy, though immune exposures that went unrecorded were likely present. The donor tested CMV seronegative, placing the donor among the 350 or so seronegative members of the cohort. A peripheral blood sample was provided by each donor, and peripheral blood mononuclear cells were used for TCR beta sequencing. The Qiagen DNeasy Blood Extraction Kit was used to extract genomic DNA from the blood cell samples. V and J are truncated by 4 bases and 8 bases respectively, leaving an intervening sequence of 18 bases. In the germline V gene, CDR1 corresponds to SGHDT and CDR2 to YYEEEE. Spanning cysteine to phenylalanine, the CDR3 consists of 14 amino acids. Only the CDR3 part of the read is kept: 42 bases, read in frame from the first base. What the research found in general, with its limitations: Immune exposure information for the cohort was limited to CMV serostatus. Roughly uniform sequencing depth across donors was assumed in presence/absence analyses, although this assumption may not hold. In a later analysis, TCR association rates were found to vary across HLA loci, with the most associated TCRs seen for DRB1 alleles and the fewest for HLA-C alleles. The cohort was sequenced for TCR beta chains only, and without alpha or paired-chain data the features that could be detected were limited. Specific HLA alleles were associated with over 15,000 TCR beta sequences at a false discovery rate of 0.05 in a later analysis. An association between a missense DCLRE1C variant and V-gene and J-gene trimming of TCR beta chains was found in a later genetic analysis and replicated in an independent cohort. In vitro tests confirmed that three of the cytomegalovirus-associated TCR beta chains recognize cytomegalovirus antigens. Because the 87-base-pair reads could not distinguish some IMGT-functional V segments, including TRBV6-2 and TRBV6-3, those segments were excluded. Broadly in line with IMGT annotations, most TCR beta V segments showed up in productive rearrangements about 87% or about 30% of the time in an earlier analysis of approximately 600 of the donors. Most TCR sequences were seen in very few donors, while some public TCRs were found in many individuals. In a later analysis, HLA-associated TCR beta chains were found to be more clonally expanded and to have lower generation probabilities than equally common non-associated chains. A cluster of highly shared sequence variants was judged likely to be a technical artifact of the sequencing pipeline. According to a later analysis, most CMV-associated TCR beta chains appeared to be HLA-restricted, and the HLA associations seemed to be driven largely by CMV exposure. Because HLA typing was unavailable for some donors at each locus, only the typed subset was used in association tests. According to a later genetic analysis, donors in an Asian-associated ancestry cluster had fewer N-insertions in productive TCRs than the roughly 660-donor mean. The study gave a list of around 170 TCR beta chains associated with cytomegalovirus. According to a later analysis, parvovirus B19, influenza, CMV and Epstein-Barr virus appeared linked to several top co-occurrence clusters. According to the authors, the approach could potentially be generalized to other disease states and immunological phenotypes. When HLA alleles, especially DR and DQ, strongly co-occurred, attributing TCR associations to individual alleles was difficult. Because counts were too low, around 17 rarely observed V segments, including chromosome 9 orphons, were left out of the earlier analysis of 587 of the donors. The classifier was reported to diagnose cytomegalovirus status with high specificity and sensitivity in both the original cohort and the validation cohort. Linkage disequilibrium might explain the correlated functional status among segregating V segments, but an unknown experimental factor could not be ruled out. A further reported finding was that TCR beta sequences accurately predicted the HLA-A and HLA-B alleles for most subjects in the first cohort.

For this clone: What antigen it recognizes has not been identified. One base away there is no much larger clone; base qualities are not given.

This receptor was obtained from a woman between 25 and 40 years old in good health and CMV-seronegative. The sample taken for sequencing was PBMCs. Here the chain combines TRBV5-6 and TRBJ1-1; the D gene remains uncertain. In nucleotides, the sequence is TGTGCCAGCAGCCTTCGACAACCGGGGTTGGAAGCTTTCTTT. Translated, this gives CASSLRQPGLEAFF.